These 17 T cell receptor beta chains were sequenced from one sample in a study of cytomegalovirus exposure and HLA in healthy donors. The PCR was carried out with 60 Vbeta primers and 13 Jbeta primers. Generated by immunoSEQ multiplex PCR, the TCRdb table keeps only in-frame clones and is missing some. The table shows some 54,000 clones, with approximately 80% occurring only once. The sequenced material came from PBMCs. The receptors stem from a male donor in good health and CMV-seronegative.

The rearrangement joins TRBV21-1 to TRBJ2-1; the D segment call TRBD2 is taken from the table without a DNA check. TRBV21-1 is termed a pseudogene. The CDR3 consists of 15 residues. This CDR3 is CASSSLAGELNEQFF. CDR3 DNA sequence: TGTGCCAGCAGCAGCCTAGCGGGGGAATTGAATGAGCAGTTCTTC.

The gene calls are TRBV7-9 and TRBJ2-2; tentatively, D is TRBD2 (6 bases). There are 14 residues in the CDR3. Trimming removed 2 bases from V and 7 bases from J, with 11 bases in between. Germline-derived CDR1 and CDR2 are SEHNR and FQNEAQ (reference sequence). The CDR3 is CASSLTRTNGELFF. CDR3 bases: TGTGCCAGCAGCTTAACAAGGACTAACGGGGAGCTGTTTTTT.

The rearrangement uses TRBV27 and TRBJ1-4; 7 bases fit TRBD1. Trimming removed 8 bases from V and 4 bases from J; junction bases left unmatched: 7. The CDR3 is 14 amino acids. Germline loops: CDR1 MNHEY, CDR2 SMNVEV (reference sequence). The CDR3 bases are TGTGCCAGCGGACGCCGGGACAGTAATGAAAAACTGTTTTTT. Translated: CASGRRDSNEKLFF. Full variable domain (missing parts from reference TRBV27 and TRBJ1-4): EAQVTQNPRYLITVTGKKLTVTCSQNMNHEYMSWYRQDPGLGLRQIYYSMNVEVTDKGDVPEGYKVSRKEKRNFPLILESPSPNQTSLYFCASGRRDSNEKLFFGSGTQLSVL.

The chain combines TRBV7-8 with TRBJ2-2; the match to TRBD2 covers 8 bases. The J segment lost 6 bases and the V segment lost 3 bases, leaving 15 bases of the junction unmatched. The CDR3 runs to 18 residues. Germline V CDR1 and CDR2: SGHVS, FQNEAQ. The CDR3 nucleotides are TGTGCCAGCAGCTTGCGGGCAGCGGGGGCCCTCCGGCCCGGGGAGCTGTTTTTT. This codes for CASSLRAAGALRPGELFF.

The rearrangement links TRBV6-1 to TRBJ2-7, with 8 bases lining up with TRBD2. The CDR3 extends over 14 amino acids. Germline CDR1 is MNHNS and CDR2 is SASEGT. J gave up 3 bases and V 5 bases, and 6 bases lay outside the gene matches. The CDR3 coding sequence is TGTGCCAGCAGTCGGGAGGGAGCCGTCTACGAGCAGTACTTC. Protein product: CASSREGAVYEQYF.

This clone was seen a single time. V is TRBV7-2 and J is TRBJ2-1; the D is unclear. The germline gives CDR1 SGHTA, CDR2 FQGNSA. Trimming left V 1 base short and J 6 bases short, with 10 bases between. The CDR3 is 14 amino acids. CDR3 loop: CASSLESRGNEQFF. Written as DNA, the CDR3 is TGTGCCAGCAGCTTAGAATCGCGTGGCAATGAGCAGTTCTTC. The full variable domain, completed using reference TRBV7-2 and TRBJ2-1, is GAGVSQSPSNKVTEKGKDVELRCDPISGHTALYWYRQSLGQGLEFLIYFQGNSAPDKSGLPSDRFSAERTGGSVSTLTIQRTQQEDSAVYLCASSLESRGNEQFFGPGTRLTVL.

In nucleotides, the CDR3 is TGTGCCAGCAGATCTCTAGCGGGGATCTCCTACAATGAGCAGTTCTTC. Translating it yields CASRSLAGISYNEQFF. The chain employs TRBV11-2 and TRBJ2-1, with 9 bases fitting TRBD2. The CDR3 has 16 amino acids. Germline V gives CDR1 SGHAT, CDR2 FQNNGV. Trimming cost V 6 bases and J 0 bases; bases outside gene matches: 6.

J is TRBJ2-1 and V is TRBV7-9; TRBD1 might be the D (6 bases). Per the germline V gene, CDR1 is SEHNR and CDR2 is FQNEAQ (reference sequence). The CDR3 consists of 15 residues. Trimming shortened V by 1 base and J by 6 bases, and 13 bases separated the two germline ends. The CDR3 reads CASSLEDSGLNEQFF. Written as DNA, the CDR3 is TGTGCCAGCAGCTTAGAGGACAGTGGACTCAATGAGCAGTTCTTC. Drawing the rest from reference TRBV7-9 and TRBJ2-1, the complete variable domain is DTGVSQNPRHKITKRGQNVTFRCDPISEHNRLYWYRQTLGQGPEFLTYFQNEAQLEKSRLLSDRFSAERPKGSFSTLEIQRTEQGDSAMYLCASSLEDSGLNEQFFGPGTRLTVL.

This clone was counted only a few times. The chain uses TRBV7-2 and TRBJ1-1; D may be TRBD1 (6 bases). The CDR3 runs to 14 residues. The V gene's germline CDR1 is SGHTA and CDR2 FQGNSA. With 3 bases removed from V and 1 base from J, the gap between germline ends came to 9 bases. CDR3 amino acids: CASSFGGPNTEAFF. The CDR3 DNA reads TGTGCCAGCAGCTTCGGGGGGCCGAACACTGAAGCTTTCTTT.

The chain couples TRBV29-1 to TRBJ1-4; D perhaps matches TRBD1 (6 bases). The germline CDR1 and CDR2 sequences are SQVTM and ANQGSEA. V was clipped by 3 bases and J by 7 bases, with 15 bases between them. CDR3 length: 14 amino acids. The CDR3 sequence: CSVENAGDTEKLFF. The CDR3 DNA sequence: TGCAGCGTTGAGAACGCAGGGGATACTGAAAAACTGTTTTTT.

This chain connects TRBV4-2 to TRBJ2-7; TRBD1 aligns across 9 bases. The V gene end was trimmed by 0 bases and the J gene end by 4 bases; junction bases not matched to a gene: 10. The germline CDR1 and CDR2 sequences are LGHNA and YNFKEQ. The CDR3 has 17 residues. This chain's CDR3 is CASSQDEERGQGYEQYF. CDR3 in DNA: TGTGCCAGCAGCCAAGATGAGGAGCGGGGACAGGGTTACGAGCAGTACTTC.

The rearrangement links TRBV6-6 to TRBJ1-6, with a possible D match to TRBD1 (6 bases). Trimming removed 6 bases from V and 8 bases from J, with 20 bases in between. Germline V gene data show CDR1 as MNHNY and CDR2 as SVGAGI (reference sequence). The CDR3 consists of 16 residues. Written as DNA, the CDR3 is TGTGCCAGCAGCCTAGGGGGGGGGCACTGGGATTCACCCCTCCACTTT. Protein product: CASSLGGGHWDSPLHF.

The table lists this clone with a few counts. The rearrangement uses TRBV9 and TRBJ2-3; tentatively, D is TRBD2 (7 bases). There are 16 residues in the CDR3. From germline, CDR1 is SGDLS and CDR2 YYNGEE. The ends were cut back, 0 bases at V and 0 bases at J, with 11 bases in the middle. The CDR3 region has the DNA TGTGCCAGCAGCGTAGTCGCGGGGGCTAGCACAGATACGCAGTATTTT. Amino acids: CASSVVAGASTDTQYF.

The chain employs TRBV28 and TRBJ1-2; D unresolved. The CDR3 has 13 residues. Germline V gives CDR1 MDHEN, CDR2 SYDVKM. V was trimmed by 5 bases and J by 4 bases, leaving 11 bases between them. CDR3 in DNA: TGTGCCAGCAGTGGTGGCGGGCTCTATGGCTACACCTTC. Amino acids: CASSGGGLYGYTF.

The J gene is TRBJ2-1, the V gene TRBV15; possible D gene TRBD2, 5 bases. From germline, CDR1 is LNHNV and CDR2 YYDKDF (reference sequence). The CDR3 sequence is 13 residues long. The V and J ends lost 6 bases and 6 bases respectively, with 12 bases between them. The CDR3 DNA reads TGTGCCACCAGATTCAGCGGTTTCAATGAGCAGTTCTTC. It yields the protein CATRFSGFNEQFF.

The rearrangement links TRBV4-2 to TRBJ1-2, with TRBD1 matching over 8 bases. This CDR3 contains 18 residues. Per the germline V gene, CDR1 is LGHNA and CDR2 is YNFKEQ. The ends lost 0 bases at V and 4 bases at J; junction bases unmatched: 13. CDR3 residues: CASSQDFNRDRFIYGYTF. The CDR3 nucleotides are TGTGCCAGCAGCCAAGATTTCAACCGGGACAGGTTTATCTATGGCTACACCTTC.

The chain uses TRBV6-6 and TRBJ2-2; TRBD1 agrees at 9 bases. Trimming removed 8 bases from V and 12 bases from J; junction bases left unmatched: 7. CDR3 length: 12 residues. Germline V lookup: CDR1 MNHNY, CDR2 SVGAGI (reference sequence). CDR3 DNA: TGTGCCAGCTACAGGGGGCCTGGGAAGCTGTTTTTT. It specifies CASYRGPGKLFF.